The 5 T cell receptor beta chains below come from one sample, sequenced in a study of blood T cell repertoires in COVID-19. Clones were read by immunoSEQ multiplex PCR, and TCRdb kept only the in-frame ones, dropping some. Counted here are approximately 100,000 clones, roughly 86% occurring once; the ten biggest clones make up approximately 10%. The sequenced sample was peripheral blood. These receptors were taken from a woman aged 25 to 39 with acute or convalescent COVID-19.

This sequence joins TRBV28 and TRBJ2-6, with TRBD2 matching 12 bases. Germline CDR1 MDHEN, CDR2 SYDVKM. V shed 5 bases, J shed 2 bases, and the junction held 4 bases outside the gene matches. The CDR3 contains 17 residues. The CDR3 DNA reads TGTGCCAGCAGTGTACTAGCGGGGGGTGCTGGGGCCAACGTCCTGACTTTC. Its translation: CASSVLAGGAGANVLTF.

The chain employs TRBV7-9 and TRBJ1-2, with TRBD1 matching 7 bases. The length of the CDR3 is 14 residues. CDR1 and CDR2 (germline): SEHNR, FQNEAQ (reference sequence). V lost 3 bases, J lost 3 bases, and 4 bases stayed unmatched. CDR3 sequence reads: CASSFTGVDYGYTF. The CDR3 DNA sequence: TGTGCCAGCAGCTTTACAGGGGTAGACTATGGCTACACCTTC.

J is TRBJ2-5 and V is TRBV20-1; 9 bases are shared with TRBD2. The CDR3 contains 15 residues. Germline V gene data show CDR1 as DFQATT and CDR2 as SNEGSKA (reference sequence). Trimming at V came to 3 bases and at J to 1 base, leaving 6 bases not matched to a gene. CDR3 bases: TGCAGTGCTAGTAGGGCGGGGGGGACCCAAGAGACCCAGTACTTC. The encoded protein is CSASRAGGTQETQYF.

V usage is TRBV14 and J usage is TRBJ2-1; TRBD1 matches at 7 bases. Germline trimming cut 1 base from V and 12 bases from J; bases unmatched to any gene: 3. Looked up from germline, CDR1 is SGHDN and CDR2 is FVKESK. The CDR3 length is 12 residues. The CDR3 bases are TGTGCCAGCAGCCAAGGAGGGACAGTGCAGTTCTTC. Protein product: CASSQGGTVQFF. The full variable domain, in which reference TRBV14 and TRBJ2-1 provide the parts outside the CDR3, is EAGVTQFPSHSVIEKGQTVTLRCDPISGHDNLYWYRRVMGKEIKFLLHFVKESKQDESGMPNNRFLAERTGGTYSTLKVQPAELEDSGVYFCASSQGGTVQFFGPGTRLTVL.

This clone turned up a few times. This chain uses TRBV7-7 with TRBJ2-7, with a possible D match to TRBD1 (5 bases). There are 12 residues in the CDR3. Germline loops: CDR1 SSHAT, CDR2 FNYEAQ (reference sequence). V dropped 10 bases and J dropped 5 bases, with 15 bases sitting between them. CDR3 DNA sequence: TGTGCCATCTTGGGAACAGGAAACGAGCAGTACTTC. It encodes CAILGTGNEQYF.